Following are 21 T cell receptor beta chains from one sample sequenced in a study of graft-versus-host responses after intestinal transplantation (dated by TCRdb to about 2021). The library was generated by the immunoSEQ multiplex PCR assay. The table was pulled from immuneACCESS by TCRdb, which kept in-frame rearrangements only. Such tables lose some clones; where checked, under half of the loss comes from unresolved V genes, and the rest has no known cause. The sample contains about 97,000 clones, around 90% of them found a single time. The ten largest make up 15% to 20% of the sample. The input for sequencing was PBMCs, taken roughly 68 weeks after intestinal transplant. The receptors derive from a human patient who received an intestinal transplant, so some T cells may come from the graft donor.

This chain's CDR3 is CASSRDRTRPLHF. CDR3 nucleotide sequence: TGTGCCAGCAGCCGGGACAGGACGCGACCCCTCCACTTT. The V call is TRBV11-2, the J call TRBJ1-6; 8 bases are shared with TRBD1. The CDR3 totals 13 residues. CDR1 is SGHAT and CDR2 is FQNNGV in the germline V gene. After removal of 5 bases from V and 12 bases from J, the junction contained 6 bases not matched to a gene.

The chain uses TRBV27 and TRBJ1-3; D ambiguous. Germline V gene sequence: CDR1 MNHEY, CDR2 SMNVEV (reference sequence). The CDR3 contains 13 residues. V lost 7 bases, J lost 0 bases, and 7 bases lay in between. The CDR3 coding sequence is TGTGCCAGCAAGAGAAGCTCTGGAAACACCATATATTTT. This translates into CASKRSSGNTIYF.

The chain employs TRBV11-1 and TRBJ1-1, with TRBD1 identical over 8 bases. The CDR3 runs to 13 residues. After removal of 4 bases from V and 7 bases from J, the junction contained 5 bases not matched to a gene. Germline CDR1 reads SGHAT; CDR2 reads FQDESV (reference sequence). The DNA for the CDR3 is TGTGCCAGCAGCTCTCGGGACAGGAGTGAAGCTTTCTTT. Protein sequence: CASSSRDRSEAFF.

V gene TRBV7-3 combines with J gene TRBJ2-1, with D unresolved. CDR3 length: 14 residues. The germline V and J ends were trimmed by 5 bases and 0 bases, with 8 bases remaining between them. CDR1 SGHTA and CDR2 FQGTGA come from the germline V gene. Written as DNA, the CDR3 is TGTGCCAGCAGCCCGGAGCTCTCCTACAATGAGCAGTTCTTC. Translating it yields CASSPELSYNEQFF.

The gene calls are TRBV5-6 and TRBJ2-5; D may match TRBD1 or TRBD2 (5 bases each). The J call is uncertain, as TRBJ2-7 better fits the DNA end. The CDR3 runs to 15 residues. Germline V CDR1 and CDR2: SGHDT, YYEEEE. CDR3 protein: CASSFGAGDSYEQYF. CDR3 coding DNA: TGTGCCAGCAGCTTTGGGGCCGGGGACTCCTACGAGCAGTACTTC.

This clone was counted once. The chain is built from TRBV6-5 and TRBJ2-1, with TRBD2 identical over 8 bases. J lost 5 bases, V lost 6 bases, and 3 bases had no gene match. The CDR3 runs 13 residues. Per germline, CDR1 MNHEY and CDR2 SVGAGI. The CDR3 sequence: CASRTGGHNEQFF. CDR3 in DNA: TGTGCCAGCAGGACGGGGGGGCACAATGAGCAGTTCTTC.

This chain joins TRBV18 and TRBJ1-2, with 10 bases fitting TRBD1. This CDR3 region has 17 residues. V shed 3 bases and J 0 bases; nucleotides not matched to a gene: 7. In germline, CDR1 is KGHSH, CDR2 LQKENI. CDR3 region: CASSPVGQGTTNYGYTF. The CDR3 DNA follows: TGTGCCAGCTCACCTGTGGGACAGGGGACCACTAACTATGGCTACACCTTC. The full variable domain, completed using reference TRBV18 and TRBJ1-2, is NAGVMQNPRHLVRRRGQEARLRCSPMKGHSHVYWYRQLPEEGLKFMVYLQKENIIDESGMPKERFSAEFPKEGPSILRIQQVVRGDSAAYFCASSPVGQGTTNYGYTFGSGTRLTVV.

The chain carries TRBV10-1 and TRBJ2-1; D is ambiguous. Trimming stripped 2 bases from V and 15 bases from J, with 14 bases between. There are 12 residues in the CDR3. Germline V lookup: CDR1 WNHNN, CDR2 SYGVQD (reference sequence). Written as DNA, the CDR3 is TGCGCCAGCAGTGAGGTCGGGCTCCCTCCGTTCTTC. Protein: CASSEVGLPPFF.

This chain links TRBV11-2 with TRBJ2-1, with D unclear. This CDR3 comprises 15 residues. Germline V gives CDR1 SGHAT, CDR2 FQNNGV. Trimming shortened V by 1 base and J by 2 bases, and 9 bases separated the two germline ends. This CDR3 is CASSLVQEPYNEQFF. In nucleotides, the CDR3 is TGTGCCAGCAGCTTAGTCCAGGAACCCTACAATGAGCAGTTCTTC.

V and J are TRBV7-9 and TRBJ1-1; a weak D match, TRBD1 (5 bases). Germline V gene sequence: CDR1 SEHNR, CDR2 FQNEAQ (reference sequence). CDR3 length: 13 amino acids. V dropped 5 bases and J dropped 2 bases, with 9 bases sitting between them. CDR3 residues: CASSIGHNTEAFF. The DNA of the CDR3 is TGTGCCAGCAGCATAGGACACAACACTGAAGCTTTCTTT.

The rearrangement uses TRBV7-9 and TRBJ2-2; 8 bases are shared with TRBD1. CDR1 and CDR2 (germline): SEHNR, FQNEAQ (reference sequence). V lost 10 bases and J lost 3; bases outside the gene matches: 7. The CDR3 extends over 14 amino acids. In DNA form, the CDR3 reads TGTGCCACCTTGACAGGGGACTACACCGGGGAGCTGTTTTTT. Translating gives CATLTGDYTGELFF.

CDR3 region: CASSYELAVGEQFF. The CDR3 DNA sequence: TGTGCCAGCAGTTACGAACTAGCGGTCGGTGAGCAGTTCTTC. The J gene is TRBJ2-1, the V gene TRBV6-5; 8 bases match TRBD2. The CDR3 has 14 residues. The V segment lost 2 bases and the J segment 9 bases; nucleotides outside the gene matches: 6. Germline V lookup: CDR1 MNHEY, CDR2 SVGAGI.

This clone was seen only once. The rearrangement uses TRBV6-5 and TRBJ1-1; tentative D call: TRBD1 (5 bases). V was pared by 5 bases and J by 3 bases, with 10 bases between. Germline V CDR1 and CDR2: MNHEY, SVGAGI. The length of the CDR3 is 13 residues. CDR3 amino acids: CASSQTGYTEAFF. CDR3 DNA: TGTGCCAGCAGTCAAACAGGTTACACTGAAGCTTTCTTT.

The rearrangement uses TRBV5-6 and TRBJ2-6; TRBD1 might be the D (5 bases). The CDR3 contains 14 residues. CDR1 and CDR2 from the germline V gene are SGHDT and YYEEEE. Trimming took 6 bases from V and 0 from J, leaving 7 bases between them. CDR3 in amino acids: CASIDSSGANVLTF. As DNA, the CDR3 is TGTGCCAGCATTGACAGCTCTGGGGCCAACGTCCTGACTTTC.

The CDR3 DNA reads as TGTGCCAGCAGTGAACTGCGTGGGAATCAGCCCCAGCATTTT. Its protein is CASSELRGNQPQHF. V gene TRBV2 combines with J gene TRBJ1-5; D ambiguous. Trimming took off 2 bases at V and 4 bases at J, with 9 bases between the two ends. The CDR3 covers 14 residues. Germline V lookup: CDR1 SNHLY, CDR2 FYNNEI.

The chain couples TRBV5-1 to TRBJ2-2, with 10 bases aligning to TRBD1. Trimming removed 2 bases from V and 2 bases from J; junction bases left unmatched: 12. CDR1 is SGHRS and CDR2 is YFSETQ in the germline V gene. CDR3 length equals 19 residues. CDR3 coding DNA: TGCGCCAGCAGCTTTCGGACAGGGGGATCTTCTATTAACACCGGGGAGCTGTTTTTT. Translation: CASSFRTGGSSINTGELFF.

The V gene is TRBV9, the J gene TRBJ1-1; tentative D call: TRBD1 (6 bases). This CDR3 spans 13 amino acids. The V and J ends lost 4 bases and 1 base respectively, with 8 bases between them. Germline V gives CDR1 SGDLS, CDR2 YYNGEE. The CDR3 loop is CASSTRGNTEAFF. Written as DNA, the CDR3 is TGTGCCAGCAGCACCAGGGGGAACACTGAAGCTTTCTTT.

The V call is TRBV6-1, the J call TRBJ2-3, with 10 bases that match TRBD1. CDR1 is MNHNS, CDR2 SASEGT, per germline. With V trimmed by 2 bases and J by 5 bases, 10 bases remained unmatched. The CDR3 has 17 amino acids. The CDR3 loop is CASSEPNDRGHRDTQYF. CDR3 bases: TGTGCCAGCAGTGAACCCAACGACAGGGGGCATCGAGATACGCAGTATTTT.

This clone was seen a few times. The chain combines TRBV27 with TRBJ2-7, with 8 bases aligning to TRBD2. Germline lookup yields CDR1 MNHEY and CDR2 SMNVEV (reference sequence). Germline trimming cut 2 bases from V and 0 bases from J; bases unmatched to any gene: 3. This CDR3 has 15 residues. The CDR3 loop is CASSLKRGPSYEQYF. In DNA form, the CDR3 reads TGTGCCAGCAGTTTAAAGCGGGGGCCCTCCTACGAGCAGTACTTC.

The CDR3 sequence: CAGRPACEGDQYF. CDR3 bases: TGTGCCGGGCGGCCGGCCTGCGAGGGAGATCAGTACTTC. J is TRBJ2-4 and V is TRBV21-1; the tabulated D call, TRBD2, remains unverified against the DNA. TRBV21-1 constitutes a pseudogene. This CDR3 spans 13 amino acids.

CDR3 in amino acids: CASSLQGEGQPQHF. Here the CDR3 DNA reads TGTGCCAGCAGTTTGCAGGGGGAAGGGCAGCCCCAGCATTTT. The chain joins TRBV27 to TRBJ1-5; 7 bases fit TRBD1. The J segment lost 7 bases and the V segment lost 3 bases, leaving 6 bases of the junction unmatched. CDR1 MNHEY and CDR2 SMNVEV come from the germline V gene (reference sequence). The CDR3 runs 14 residues.